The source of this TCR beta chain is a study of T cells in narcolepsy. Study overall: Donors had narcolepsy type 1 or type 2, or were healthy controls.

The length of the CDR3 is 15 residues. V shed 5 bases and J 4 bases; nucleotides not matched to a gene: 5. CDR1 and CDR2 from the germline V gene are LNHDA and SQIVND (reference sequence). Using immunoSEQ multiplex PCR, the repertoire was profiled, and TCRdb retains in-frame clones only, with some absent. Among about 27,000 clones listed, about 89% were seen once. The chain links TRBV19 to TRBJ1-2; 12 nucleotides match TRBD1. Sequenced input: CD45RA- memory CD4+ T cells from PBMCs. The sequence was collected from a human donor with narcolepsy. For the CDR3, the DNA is TGTGCCAGTAGTCCCGGGACAGGGGGCGTCTATGGCTACACCTTC. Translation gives CASSPGTGGVYGYTF.